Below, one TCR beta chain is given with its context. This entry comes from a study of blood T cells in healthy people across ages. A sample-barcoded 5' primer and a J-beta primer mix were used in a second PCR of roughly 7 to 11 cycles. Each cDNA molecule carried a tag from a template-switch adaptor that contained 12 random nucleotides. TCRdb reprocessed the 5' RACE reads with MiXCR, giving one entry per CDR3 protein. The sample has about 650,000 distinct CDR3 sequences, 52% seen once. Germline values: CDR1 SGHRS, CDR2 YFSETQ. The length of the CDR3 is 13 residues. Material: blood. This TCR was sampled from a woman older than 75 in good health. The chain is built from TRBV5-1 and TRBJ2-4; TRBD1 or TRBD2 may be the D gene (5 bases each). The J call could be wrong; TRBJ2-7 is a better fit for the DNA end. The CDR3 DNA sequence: TGCGCCAGCAGCTCGGGGCCATTCGACGAGCAGTACTTC. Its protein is CASSSGPFDEQYF.